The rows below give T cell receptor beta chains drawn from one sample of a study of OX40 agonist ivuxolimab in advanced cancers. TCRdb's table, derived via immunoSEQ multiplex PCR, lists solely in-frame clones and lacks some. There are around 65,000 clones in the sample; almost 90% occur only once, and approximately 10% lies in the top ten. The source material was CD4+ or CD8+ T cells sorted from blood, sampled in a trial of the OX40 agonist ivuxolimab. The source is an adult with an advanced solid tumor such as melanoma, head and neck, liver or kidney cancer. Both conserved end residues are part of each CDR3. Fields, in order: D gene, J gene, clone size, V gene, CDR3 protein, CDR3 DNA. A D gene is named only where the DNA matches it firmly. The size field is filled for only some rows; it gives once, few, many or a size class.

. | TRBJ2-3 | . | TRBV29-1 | CSVVGTRTSTDTQYF | TGCAGCGTTGTGGGGACGCGGACTAGCACAGATACGCAGTATTTT
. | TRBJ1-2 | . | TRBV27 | CASSFQGLTNYGYTF | TGTGCCAGCAGTTTCCAGGGACTTACTAACTATGGCTACACCTTC
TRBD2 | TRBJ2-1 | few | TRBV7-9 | CASNPGLAPNEQFF | TGTGCCAGCAACCCGGGACTAGCGCCCAATGAGCAGTTCTTC
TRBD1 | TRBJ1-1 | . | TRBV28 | CASRTGKNTEAFF | TGTGCCAGCAGGACAGGGAAGAACACTGAAGCTTTCTTT
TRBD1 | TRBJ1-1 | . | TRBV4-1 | CASSQSDRLNTEAFF | TGCGCCAGCAGCCAATCGGACAGGTTGAACACTGAAGCTTTCTTT
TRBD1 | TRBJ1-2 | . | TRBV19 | CASSIGGTGSYGYTF | TGTGCCAGTAGTATAGGCGGGACAGGAAGCTATGGCTACACCTTC
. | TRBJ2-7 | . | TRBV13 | CASSLGSSYEQYF | TGTGCCAGCAGCCTGGGGAGCTCCTACGAGCAGTACTTC
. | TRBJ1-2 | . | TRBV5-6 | CASSRWPGWNYGYTF | TGTGCCAGCAGCCGGTGGCCGGGTTGGAACTATGGCTACACCTTC
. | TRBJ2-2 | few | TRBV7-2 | CASSLSGDTGELFF | TGTGCCAGCAGCCTTAGCGGAGATACCGGGGAGCTGTTTTTT
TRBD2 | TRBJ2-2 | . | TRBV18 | CASSSGMAGGPTGELFF | TGTGCCAGCTCAAGCGGCATGGCGGGAGGGCCCACCGGGGAGCTGTTTTTT
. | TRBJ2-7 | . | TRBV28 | CASTNYEQYF | TGTGCCAGCACCAATTACGAGCAGTACTTC
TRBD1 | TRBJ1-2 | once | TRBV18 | CASSPGGQGHGYTF | TGTGCCAGCTCACCAGGAGGACAGGGACATGGCTACACCTTC
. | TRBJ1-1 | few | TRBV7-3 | CASSLRAQGRFNTEAFF | TGTGCCAGCAGCTTAAGGGCGCAGGGGCGATTTAACACTGAAGCTTTCTTT
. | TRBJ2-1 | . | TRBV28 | CASSAGLTRTYNEQFF | TGTGCCAGCAGCGCTGGTTTGACAAGGACCTACAATGAGCAGTTCTTC
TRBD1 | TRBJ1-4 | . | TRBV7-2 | CASSLRTGGAEKLFF | TGTGCCAGCAGTTTACGGACAGGGGGGGCAGAAAAACTGTTTTTT
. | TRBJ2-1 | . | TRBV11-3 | CASSLEYNEQFF | TGTGCCAGCAGCTTGGAATACAATGAGCAGTTCTTC
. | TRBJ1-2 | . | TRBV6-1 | CASSVTDNYGYTF | TGTGCCAGCAGTGTGACAGATAACTATGGCTACACCTTC
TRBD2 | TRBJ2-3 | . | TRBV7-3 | CASSLREGDTQYF | TGTGCCAGCAGCTTAAGGGAGGGAGATACGCAGTATTTT
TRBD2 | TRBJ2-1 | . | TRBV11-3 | CASSRGTSGSGDEQFF | TGTGCCAGCAGCAGGGGGACTAGCGGGAGTGGTGATGAGCAGTTCTTC
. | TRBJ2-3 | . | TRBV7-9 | CASSWAVGTPLDTQYF | TGTGCCAGCAGCTGGGCGGTAGGGACTCCCCTCGATACGCAGTATTTT
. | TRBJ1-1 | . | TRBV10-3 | CAIMGVMNTEAFF | TGTGCCATCATGGGCGTAATGAACACTGAAGCTTTCTTT
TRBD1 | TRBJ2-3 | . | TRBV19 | CASTYDRASTDTQYF | TGTGCCAGTACCTATGACAGGGCTAGCACAGATACGCAGTATTTT
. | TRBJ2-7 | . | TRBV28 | CASNTRAYEQYF | TGTGCCAGCAACACCAGGGCCTACGAGCAGTACTTC
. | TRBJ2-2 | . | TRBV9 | CASRGPTGIAGELFF | TGTGCCAGCAGGGGGCCTACAGGGATTGCCGGGGAGCTGTTTTTT
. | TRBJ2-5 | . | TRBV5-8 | CASSLARETQYF | TGTGCCAGCAGCTTGGCCAGAGAGACCCAGTACTTC
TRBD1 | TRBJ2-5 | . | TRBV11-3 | CASSQGTGSAETQYF | TGTGCCAGCAGCCAAGGGACAGGGAGTGCCGAGACCCAGTACTTC
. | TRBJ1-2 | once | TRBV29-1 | CSVGRTSGYTF | TGCAGCGTTGGCCGGACATCTGGCTACACCTTC
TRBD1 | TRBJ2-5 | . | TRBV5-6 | CASSLGGGQGTHRKTQYF | TGTGCCAGCAGCTTGGGAGGGGGACAGGGGACTCACCGGAAGACCCAGTACTTC
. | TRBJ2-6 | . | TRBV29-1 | CSVASGIGANVLTF | TGCAGCGTTGCGTCGGGGATTGGGGCCAACGTCCTGACTTTC
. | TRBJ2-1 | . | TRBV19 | CASSRAKSVYNEQFF | TGTGCCAGTAGTAGGGCAAAATCCGTGTACAATGAGCAGTTCTTC